In this sample, the clone carrying this T cell receptor beta chain turned up a few times. The source of the sample is a study of blood T cells in healthy people across ages. CDR1 is DFQATT and CDR2 is SNEGSKA in the germline V gene (reference sequence). Trimming removed 3 bases at V and 7 bases at J, with 18 bases between. This CDR3 has 14 amino acids. Alongside a J-beta primer mix, a sample-barcoded 5' primer served in a second PCR lasting about 7 to 12 cycles. TCRdb analysed the 5' RACE reads with MiXCR anew, one entry per CDR3 protein. The data show roughly 1,800,000 distinct CDR3 sequences, 49% seen once.

The sequencing sample was made of blood. The chain carries TRBV20-1 and TRBJ1-2, with D possibly being TRBD1 (5 bases). This receptor was taken from a woman between 40 and 55 years old in good health. In DNA, the CDR3 is TGCAGTGCTAGGGTACCGGGACCTTCCCCTGGCTACACCTTC. Its translation is CSARVPGPSPGYTF.